The present entry profiles one T cell receptor (beta chain) with its context. In its sample, this clonotype was seen a few times. Its antigen is still unknown. Qualities for individual bases were not recorded, and no much larger clone is one base off. The record originates from a study of T cell repertoires in cytomegalovirus infection (dated by TCRdb to the late 2010s). Concerning the study at large: Donor HLA type was relevant to the analysis, because carriage of CMV infection together with the matching HLA type was indicated by public TCR beta signatures. The paper's findings and limits, for the study overall: The ex vivo response was dominated by HLA-C-restricted CMV-specific TCR beta clonotypes, which also provided the single most frequent clonotype in two of eight donors. Carriers of CMV infection plus the relevant HLA type were discriminated by the cumulative frequency of public TCR beta family members in the study cohort and in an independent roughly 320-donor cohort.

The CDR3 has 16 amino acids, counting the end cysteine and phenylalanine. The entry retains the CDR3 DNA only, 48 bases that are in frame from base 1. Clipping removes 3 bases from V and 4 bases from J, with 6 as the unmatched junction base count. CDR1 is given as MDHEN and CDR2 as SYDVKM, both from the germline V gene. These reads were obtained on an Illumina HiSeq 1500. TCRdb ran its own pipeline on the public reads, namely fastp trimming at Q25 and MiXCR clone calling, and kept in-frame beta chains. Records with the same CDR3 protein are collapsed into one entry carrying the most frequent genes and DNA. The sample table shows a few hundred thousand distinct CDR3 sequences, and more than 25% are seen once. Together, the top ten hold about 12% of the sample.

Sequencing was carried out using PBMCs. The chain employs TRBV28 and TRBJ1-4; the junction holds 9 bases that match TRBD1. The sequence was obtained from a human donor in good health (CMV status not recorded). Some clones in this sample may be carry-over from other donors' samples. The CDR3 has the sequence CASSLLTGGLNEKLFF. The bases read TGTGCCAGCAGTTTGTTGACAGGGGGACTTAATGAAAAACTGTTTTTT.